This T cell receptor beta chain stems from a study of OX40 agonist ivuxolimab in advanced cancers. Study at large: The diagnoses of dose-escalation patients were hepatocellular carcinoma, melanoma, renal cell or head and neck cancer. Three patients, one with hepatocellular carcinoma and two with cutaneous melanoma, responded partially.

Drawing of blood for sampling happened at baseline, at cycle 4 day 1, and at cycle 7 day 1. This CDR3 contains 16 residues. Trimming at V came to 5 bases and at J to 7 bases, leaving 11 bases not matched to a gene. Germline CDR1 is LNHDA and CDR2 is SQIVND (reference sequence). Broader study findings: Among T cells, CD8+ cells averaged more expanded clones than CD4+ cells.

The assay was immunoSEQ multiplex PCR, and TCRdb's table has in-frame clones only and misses some. The sample has about 93,000 clones, roughly 89% seen once. With respect to this clone: The antigen is undetermined.

This sample comprised CD4+ or CD8+ T cells sorted from blood, obtained in a trial of the OX40 agonist ivuxolimab. J is TRBJ1-6 and V is TRBV19; 7 positions match TRBD1. The sequence was collected from an adult with an advanced solid tumor such as melanoma, head and neck, liver or kidney cancer. In DNA, the CDR3 is TGTGCCAGTAGTCTTCAGACAGGGTATCTCAATTCACCCCTCCACTTT. Its translation: CASSLQTGYLNSPLHF.